Presented here are 3 T cell receptor beta chains from one specimen sequenced in a study of T-cell reconstitution after alpha-beta-depleted transplantation in children. Unique molecular identifiers were incorporated into the prepared TCRbeta library. A single record per CDR3 protein comes from TCRdb applying MiXCR to the PCR reads. Found here are 200,000 to 250,000 distinct CDR3 sequences, about 24% of them singletons; the top ten hold under 5.5%. The sequences come from PBMCs, mostly from graft donor cells, collected 360 days after TCRalphabeta/CD19-depleted stem cell transplant. Receptors originate from a female patient under 10 years old who had a stem cell transplant for congenital amegakaryocytic thrombocytopenia, so the T cells may come from the graft donor.

V is TRBV2 and J is TRBJ2-6; tentative D call: TRBD1 (6 bases). Germline V gene sequence: CDR1 SNHLY, CDR2 FYNNEI. The germline V and J ends were trimmed by 6 bases and 4 bases, with 13 bases remaining between them. The length of the CDR3 is 15 residues. CDR3 in DNA: TGTGCCAGCAGCTCAACAGGGATCGGGGCCAACGTCCTGACTTTC. Its translation: CASSSTGIGANVLTF.

The V gene is TRBV12-3 or TRBV12-4, the J gene TRBJ2-1; 7 bases line up with TRBD2. The CDR3 extends over 11 amino acids. The trim removed 3 bases at V and 15 bases at J, leaving 5 bases unmatched. For the CDR3, the DNA is TGTGCCAGCAGTTTTCGGACTAGTTGGTTCTTC. Protein: CASSFRTSWFF.

This clonotype was picked up a small number of times. V is TRBV6-1 and J is TRBJ2-5; D may correspond to TRBD1 or TRBD2 (5 bases each). The CDR3 loop spans 15 amino acids. CDR1 and CDR2 (germline): MNHNS, SASEGT. Trimming cost V 6 bases and J 1 base, with 15 bases left between them. The CDR3 DNA reads as TGTGCCAGCAGGCGACGGGACCAAGCCCAAGAGACCCAGTACTTC. This translates into CASRRRDQAQETQYF.